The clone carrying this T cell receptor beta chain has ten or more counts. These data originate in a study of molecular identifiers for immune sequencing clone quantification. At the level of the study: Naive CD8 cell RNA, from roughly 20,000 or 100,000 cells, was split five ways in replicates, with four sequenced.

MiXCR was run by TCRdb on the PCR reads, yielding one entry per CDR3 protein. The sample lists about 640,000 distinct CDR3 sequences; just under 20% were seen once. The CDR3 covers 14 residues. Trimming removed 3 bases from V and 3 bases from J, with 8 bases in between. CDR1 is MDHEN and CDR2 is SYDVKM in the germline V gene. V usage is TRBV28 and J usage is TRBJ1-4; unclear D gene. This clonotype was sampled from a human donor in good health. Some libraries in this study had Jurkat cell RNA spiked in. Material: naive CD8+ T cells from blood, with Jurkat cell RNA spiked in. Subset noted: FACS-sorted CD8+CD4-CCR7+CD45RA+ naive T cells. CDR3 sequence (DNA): TGTGCCAGCAGTTTCGTAGCGCCTAATGAAAAACTGTTTTTT. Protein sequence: CASSFVAPNEKLFF.